This TCR beta chain was identified in a study of CD8+CD57+ T cells in acquired aplastic anemia. Looking at the study overall: Mean DNA quantity obtained from sorted CD4+ and CD8+ cells was 3 to 3.5 ug. Study findings and constraints: The number of CD8+ CDR3 sequences shared by patients and controls was 25 to 35.

Patients included in sequencing had previously demonstrated CD8+CD57+ cell expansion by flow cytometry. Each patient had severe acquired aplastic anemia. The blood sampling took place in patients who had so far received no therapy. This clonotype was counted many times. The antigen remains unidentified. Genomic DNA acted as the template from which TCR beta VDJ combination and CDR3 sequence profiling were carried out. TCRdb reanalysed the reads using MiXCR and keeps one entry per CDR3 protein. This sample has under 150,000 distinct CDR3 sequences, with over 30% found just once. V gave up 2 bases and J gave up 0 bases, with 16 bases separating them. Looked up from germline, CDR1 is KGHDR and CDR2 is SFDVKD. The CDR3 has 19 amino acids.

The receptor was isolated from a human donor with aplastic anemia. Specimen: sorted CD4+, CD8+, or CD8+CD57+ T cells (not recorded which) from PBMCs. The rearrangement joins TRBV24-1 to TRBJ2-6; D is possibly TRBD1 (6 bases). CDR3 nucleotides: TGTGCCACCAGTGATTCGGAGGAAGGGGGTCTCTCTGGGGCCAACGTCCTGACTTTC. This translates into CATSDSEEGGLSGANVLTF.